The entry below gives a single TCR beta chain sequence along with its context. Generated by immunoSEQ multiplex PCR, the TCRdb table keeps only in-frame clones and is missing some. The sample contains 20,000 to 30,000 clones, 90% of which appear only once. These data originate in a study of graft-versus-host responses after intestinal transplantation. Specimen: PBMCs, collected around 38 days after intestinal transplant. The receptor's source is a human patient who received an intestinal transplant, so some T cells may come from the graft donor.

CDR3 in amino acids: CASSSWDRVAETQYF. DNA of the CDR3: TGCGCCAGCAGCTCTTGGGACAGGGTGGCAGAGACCCAGTACTTC. The chain joins TRBV5-1 to TRBJ2-5, with 9 positions matching TRBD1. J lost 4 bases, V lost 3 bases, and 7 bases had no gene match. The germline V gene has CDR1 SGHRS and CDR2 YFSETQ. The CDR3 contains 15 residues. Full variable domain (outside the CDR3, taken from reference TRBV5-1 and TRBJ2-5): KAGVTQTPRYLIKTRGQQVTLSCSPISGHRSVSWYQQTPGQGLQFLFEYFSETQRNKGNFPGRFSGRQFSNSRSEMNVSTLELGDSALYLCASSSWDRVAETQYFGPGTRLLVL.